The 15 T cell receptor beta chains presented below share a single source sample, sequenced in a study of PD-1 blockade in classical Hodgkin lymphoma. The table came from immunoSEQ multiplex PCR; TCRdb's copy has only in-frame clones and leaves some out. The sample contains tens of thousands of clones, about 76% of which appear only once. Every patient experienced relapse after autologous stem cell transplantation, and brentuximab vedotin exposure varied. The sample here was peripheral blood mononuclear cells (PBMCs), taken before the second cycle of nivolumab. These receptors were obtained from a human donor with classical Hodgkin lymphoma.

Judged by abundance, this clone is medium-sized. The chain is built from TRBV2 and TRBJ2-7, with D hard to call. The CDR3 has 15 amino acids. V was pared by 2 bases and J by 2 bases, with 13 bases between. From germline, CDR1 is SNHLY and CDR2 FYNNEI. The CDR3 spells CASSEIRVSPYEQYF. The CDR3 nucleotides are TGTGCCAGCAGTGAAATCCGGGTCTCCCCCTACGAGCAGTACTTC.

The CDR3 loop is CASRPRGTTGELFF. In DNA form, the CDR3 reads TGTGCCAGCAGGCCGCGGGGTACCACCGGGGAGCTGTTTTTT. The chain recombines TRBV2 with TRBJ2-2; a possible D gene is TRBD2 (6 bases). The CDR3 loop spans 14 amino acids. The V and J ends lost 6 bases and 4 bases respectively, with 12 bases between them. CDR1 SNHLY and CDR2 FYNNEI come from the germline V gene.

The chain employs TRBV6-6 and TRBJ1-5; tentative D call: TRBD1 (6 bases). Germline CDR1 is MNHNY and CDR2 is SVGAGI (reference sequence). This CDR3 has 14 amino acids. V was trimmed by 6 bases and J by 4 bases, leaving 13 bases between them. CDR3 DNA sequence: TGTGCCAGCAGCCGGCCAGGGGTGAATCAGCCCCAGCATTTT. Its translation is CASSRPGVNQPQHF.

The chain employs TRBV2 and TRBJ2-1; D remains ambiguous. The germline V gene encodes CDR1 SNHLY and CDR2 FYNNEI. Trimming stripped 7 bases from V and 0 bases from J, with 10 bases between. The CDR3 sequence is 14 residues long. Here the CDR3 reads CASNVMSSYNEQFF. The CDR3 nucleotides are TGTGCCAGCAATGTCATGAGCTCCTACAATGAGCAGTTCTTC.

The CDR3 here is CASSDLGGWAFF. The CDR3 region has the DNA TGTGCCAGCAGTGACCTTGGAGGCTGGGCTTTCTTT. The chain links TRBV6-1 to TRBJ1-1; no clear D. This CDR3 is 12 amino acids long. Germline assignment: CDR1 MNHNS and CDR2 SASEGT. V dropped 3 bases and J dropped 11 bases, with 13 bases sitting between them.

CDR3 sequence (DNA): TGTGCCAGCAGTGAAGTTTGGGGTGTGGAAGGAGATACGCAGTATTTT. This gives the protein CASSEVWGVEGDTQYF. This chain links TRBV6-1 with TRBJ2-3; no firm D call. This CDR3 has 16 amino acids. The V gene's germline CDR1 is MNHNS and CDR2 SASEGT. V shed 1 base and J shed 5 bases, with 16 bases lying between them.

This clone appeared a few times. The gene calls are TRBV27 and TRBJ1-6, with D possibly TRBD1 on 6 matching bases. CDR3 length: 19 amino acids. Germline V gene lookup returns CDR1 MNHEY and CDR2 SMNVEV (reference sequence). The V gene lost 3 bases and the J gene lost 10 bases, with 28 bases spanning the gap. The CDR3 sequence is CASSFRGNRAARSNSPLHF. In nucleotides, the CDR3 is TGTGCCAGCAGTTTTAGAGGGAACAGGGCCGCAAGGTCGAACTCACCCCTCCACTTT.

The chain uses TRBV7-9 and TRBJ2-7, with D perhaps TRBD1 (6 bases). V gave up 1 base and J gave up 5 bases, with 15 bases separating them. The CDR3 has 15 residues. Germline loops: CDR1 SEHNR, CDR2 FQNEAQ (reference sequence). The CDR3 protein is CASSLGQGIRNEQYF. CDR3 sequence (DNA): TGTGCCAGCAGCTTAGGGCAGGGGATTCGCAACGAGCAGTACTTC.

This chain connects TRBV7-9 to TRBJ2-3; 10 nucleotides match TRBD2. The CDR3 length is 16 residues. CDR1 is SEHNR and CDR2 is FQNEAQ in the germline V gene (reference sequence). V gave up 5 bases and J gave up 4 bases; unmatched junction bases: 9. For the CDR3, the DNA is TGTGCCAGCAGCCCTTCCGGGACTAGCGAATCAGATACGCAGTATTTT. It codes for CASSPSGTSESDTQYF.

This clone came up once. The chain uses TRBV9 and TRBJ2-2, with D hard to call. V lost 4 bases and J 0 bases, leaving 13 bases between the germline ends. CDR3 length: 16 amino acids. The germline V gene has CDR1 SGDLS and CDR2 YYNGEE. CDR3 in amino acids: CASSPISYANTGELFF. In nucleotides, the CDR3 is TGTGCCAGCAGCCCGATTAGCTACGCGAACACCGGGGAGCTGTTTTTT.

The rearrangement links TRBV7-6 to TRBJ2-2, with D perhaps TRBD2 (6 bases). This CDR3 spans 17 amino acids. Per the germline V gene, CDR1 is SGHVS and CDR2 is FNYEAQ. V lost 5 bases and J 4 bases, leaving 20 bases between the germline ends. CDR3 sequence (DNA): TGTGCCAGCAGCCGACCCGGGACTCTAGCAGGCACCGGGGAGCTGTTTTTT. It encodes CASSRPGTLAGTGELFF.

The CDR3 sequence: CASSLGAPPETQYF. The DNA of the CDR3 is TGTGCCAGCAGCTTAGGTGCGCCCCCAGAGACCCAGTACTTC. The V and J genes are TRBV7-2 and TRBJ2-5; D remains unclear. CDR1 SGHTA and CDR2 FQGNSA come from the germline V gene. This CDR3 has 14 amino acids. The V end lost 1 base, the J end lost 4 bases, and 10 bases lay between the germline ends.

The rearrangement uses TRBV7-9 and TRBJ2-7; tentatively, D is TRBD1 (6 bases). Deletions cut 4 bases from V and 4 bases from J, with 17 bases between. This CDR3 is 15 amino acids long. CDR1 and CDR2 from the germline V gene are SEHNR and FQNEAQ (reference sequence). The CDR3 here is CASSSLPGVGYEQYF. The CDR3 nucleotides read TGTGCCAGCAGCTCCCTCCCAGGGGTTGGGTACGAGCAGTACTTC. Full variable domain (missing parts from reference TRBV7-9 and TRBJ2-7): DTGVSQNPRHKITKRGQNVTFRCDPISEHNRLYWYRQTLGQGPEFLTYFQNEAQLEKSRLLSDRFSAERPKGSFSTLEIQRTEQGDSAMYLCASSSLPGVGYEQYFGPGTRLTVT.

This clone was detected a few times. The chain couples TRBV19 to TRBJ2-3; the match to TRBD2 covers 10 bases. This CDR3 spans 18 amino acids. The ends lost 3 bases at V and 2 bases at J; junction bases unmatched: 11. CDR1 is LNHDA and CDR2 is SQIVND in the germline V gene (reference sequence). CDR3 sequence: CASSMRASGGPITDTQYF. The CDR3 nucleotides read TGTGCCAGTAGTATGAGGGCTAGCGGGGGCCCCATCACAGATACGCAGTATTTT.

This clone was seen only a few times. The gene calls are TRBV2 and TRBJ2-7; the match to TRBD1 covers 7 bases. Unmatched junction bases numbered 9, after V lost 8 bases and J lost 5 bases. The CDR3 is 13 amino acids. CDR1 and CDR2 from the germline V gene are SNHLY and FYNNEI. CDR3 DNA: TGTGCCAGCCGGCTTGACAGGGAAAACGAGCAGTACTTC. Protein product: CASRLDRENEQYF.